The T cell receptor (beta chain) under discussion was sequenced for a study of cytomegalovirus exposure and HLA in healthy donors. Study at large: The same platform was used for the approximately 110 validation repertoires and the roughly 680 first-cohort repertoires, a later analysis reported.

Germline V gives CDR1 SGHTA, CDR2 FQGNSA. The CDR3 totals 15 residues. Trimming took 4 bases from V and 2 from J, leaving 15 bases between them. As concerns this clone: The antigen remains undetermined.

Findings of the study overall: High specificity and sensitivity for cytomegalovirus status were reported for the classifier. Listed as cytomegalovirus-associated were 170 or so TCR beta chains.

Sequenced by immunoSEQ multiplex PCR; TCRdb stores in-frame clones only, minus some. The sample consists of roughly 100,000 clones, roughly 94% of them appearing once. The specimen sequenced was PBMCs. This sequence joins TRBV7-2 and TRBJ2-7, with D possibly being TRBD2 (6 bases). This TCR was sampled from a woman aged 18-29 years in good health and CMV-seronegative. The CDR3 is CASSWGVGGTYEQYF. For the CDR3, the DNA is TGTGCCAGCAGCTGGGGGGTAGGCGGGACCTACGAGCAGTACTTC.